This T cell receptor (beta chain) was captured in a study of T cells in Graves' hyperthyroidism and ophthalmopathy. Study outcomes and limitations: With a median lead of 6.5 months before onset, the model predicted ophthalmopathy.

Amplification of TCR beta CDR3 regions was performed using RNA transcripts as template. HTBI primers were the set used in a first-round RT-PCR of the TCR CDR3. One entry per CDR3 protein results from TCRdb running MiXCR on the multiplex PCR reads. The sample lists 650,000 to 700,000 distinct CDR3 sequences, 17% occurring once. Patients aged 18 to 65 had newly diagnosed hyperthyroidism lasting under 2 months. Clinicians diagnosed patients from clinical symptoms, serum thyroxine and TRAb, thyroid ultrasound and orbital computed tomography. V lost 7 bases and J 4 bases, leaving 10 bases between the germline ends. Germline loops: CDR1 MNHEY, CDR2 SVGEGT. There are 13 residues in the CDR3. With respect to this clonotype: Its specificity is not known.

The chain employs TRBV6-2 or TRBV6-3 and TRBJ2-2; D call uncertain. The material sequenced was blood. This receptor was identified in a man aged 45-60 years with Graves' hyperthyroidism. CDR3 bases: TGTGCCAGCATTAGGCTATCCACCGGGGAGCTGTTTTTT. Amino acids: CASIRLSTGELFF.